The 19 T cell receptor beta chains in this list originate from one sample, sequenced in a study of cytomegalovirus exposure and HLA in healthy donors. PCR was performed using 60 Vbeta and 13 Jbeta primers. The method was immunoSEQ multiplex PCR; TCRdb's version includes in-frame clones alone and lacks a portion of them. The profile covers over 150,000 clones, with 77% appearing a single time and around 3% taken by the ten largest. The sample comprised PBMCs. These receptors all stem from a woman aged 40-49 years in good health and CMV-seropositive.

DNA of the CDR3: TGTGCCAGCAGTTACTCGATCAACCGGGGTCAAGAGACCCAGTACTTC. Amino acids: CASSYSINRGQETQYF. V and J are TRBV6-5 and TRBJ2-5, with D perhaps matching TRBD2 (5 bases). CDR1 is MNHEY and CDR2 is SVGAGI in the germline V gene. Trimming cost V 0 bases and J 2 bases, with 13 bases left between them. This CDR3 contains 16 residues.

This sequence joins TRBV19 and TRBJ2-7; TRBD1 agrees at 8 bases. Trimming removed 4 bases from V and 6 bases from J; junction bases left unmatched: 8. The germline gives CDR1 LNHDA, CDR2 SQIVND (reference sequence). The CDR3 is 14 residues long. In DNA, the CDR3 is TGTGCCAGTAGTACCGGGACAGGTCTTATCGAGCAGTACTTC. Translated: CASSTGTGLIEQYF.

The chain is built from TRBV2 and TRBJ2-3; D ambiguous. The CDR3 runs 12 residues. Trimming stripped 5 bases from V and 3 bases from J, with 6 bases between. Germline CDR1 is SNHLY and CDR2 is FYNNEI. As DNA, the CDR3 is TGTGCCAGCAGTTCCATTACAGATACGCAGTATTTT. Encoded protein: CASSSITDTQYF.

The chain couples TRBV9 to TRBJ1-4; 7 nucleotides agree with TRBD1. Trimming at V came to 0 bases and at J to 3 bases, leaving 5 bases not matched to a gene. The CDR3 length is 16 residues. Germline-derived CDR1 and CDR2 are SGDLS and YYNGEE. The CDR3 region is CASSVGGGQPNEKLFF. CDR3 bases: TGTGCCAGCAGCGTAGGAGGGGGACAGCCTAATGAAAAACTGTTTTTT. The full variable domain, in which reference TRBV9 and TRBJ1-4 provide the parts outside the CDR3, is DSGVTQTPKHLITATGQRVTLRCSPRSGDLSVYWYQQSLDQGLQFLIQYYNGEERAKGNILERFSAQQFPDLHSELNLSSLELGDSALYFCASSVGGGQPNEKLFFGSGTQLSVL.

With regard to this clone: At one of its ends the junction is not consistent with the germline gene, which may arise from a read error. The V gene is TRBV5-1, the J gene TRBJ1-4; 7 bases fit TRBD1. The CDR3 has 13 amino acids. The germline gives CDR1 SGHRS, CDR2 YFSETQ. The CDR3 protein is CASGTATDEKLFF. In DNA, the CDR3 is TGCGCCAGTGGGACAGCAACTGATGAAAAACTGTTTTTT.

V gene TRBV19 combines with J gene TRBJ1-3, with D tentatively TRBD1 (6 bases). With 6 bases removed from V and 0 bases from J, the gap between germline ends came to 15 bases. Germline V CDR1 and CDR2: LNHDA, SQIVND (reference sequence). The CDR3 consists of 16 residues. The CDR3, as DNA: TGTGCCAGTAGATTGGGACAATTTAGCTCTGGAAACACCATATATTTT. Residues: CASRLGQFSSGNTIYF.

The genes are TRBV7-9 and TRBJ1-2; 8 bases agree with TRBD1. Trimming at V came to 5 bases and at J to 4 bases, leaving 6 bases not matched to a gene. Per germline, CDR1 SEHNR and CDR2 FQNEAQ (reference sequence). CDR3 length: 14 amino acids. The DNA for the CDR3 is TGTGCCAGCAGCCGTCAACAGGGGGTCTATGGCTACACCTTC. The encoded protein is CASSRQQGVYGYTF.

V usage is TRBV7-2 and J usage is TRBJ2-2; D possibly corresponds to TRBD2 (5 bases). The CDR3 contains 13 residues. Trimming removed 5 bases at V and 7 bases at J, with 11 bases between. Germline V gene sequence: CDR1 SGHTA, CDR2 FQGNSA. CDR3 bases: TGTGCCAGCAGCAAGGAGGCGGGCGGGGAGCTGTTTTTT. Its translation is CASSKEAGGELFF.

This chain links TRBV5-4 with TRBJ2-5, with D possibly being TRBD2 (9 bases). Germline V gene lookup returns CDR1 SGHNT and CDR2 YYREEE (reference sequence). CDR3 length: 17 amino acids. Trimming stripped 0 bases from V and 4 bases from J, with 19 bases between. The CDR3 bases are TGTGCCAGCAGCTTGGCAAACAGGGGGACTAGCTTAGAGACCCAGTACTTC. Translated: CASSLANRGTSLETQYF.

CDR3 sequence reads: CASGTANTGELFF. The CDR3 DNA follows: TGTGCGTCCGGGACAGCCAACACCGGGGAGCTGTTTTTT. This chain links TRBV9 with TRBJ2-2; TRBD1 aligns across 7 bases. The CDR3 runs 13 residues. Germline-derived CDR1 and CDR2 are SGDLS and YYNGEE.

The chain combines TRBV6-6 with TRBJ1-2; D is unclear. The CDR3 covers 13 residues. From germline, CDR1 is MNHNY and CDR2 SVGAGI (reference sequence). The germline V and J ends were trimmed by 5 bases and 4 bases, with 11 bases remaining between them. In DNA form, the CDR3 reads TGTGCCAGCAGTCCGGACTCCCGCTATGGCTACACCTTC. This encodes CASSPDSRYGYTF.

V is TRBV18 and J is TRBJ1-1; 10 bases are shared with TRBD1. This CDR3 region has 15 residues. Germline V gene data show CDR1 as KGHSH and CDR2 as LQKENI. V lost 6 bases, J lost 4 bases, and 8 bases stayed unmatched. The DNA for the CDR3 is TGTGCCAGCTCGGACAGGGGGTTGTCGTTCACTGAAGCTTTCTTT. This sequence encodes CASSDRGLSFTEAFF.

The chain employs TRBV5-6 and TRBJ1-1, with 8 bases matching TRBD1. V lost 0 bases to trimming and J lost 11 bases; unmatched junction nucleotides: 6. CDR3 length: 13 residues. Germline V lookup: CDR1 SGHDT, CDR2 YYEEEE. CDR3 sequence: CASSLVGQGAAFF. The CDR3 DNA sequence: TGTGCCAGCAGCTTGGTTGGGCAGGGGGCCGCTTTCTTT.

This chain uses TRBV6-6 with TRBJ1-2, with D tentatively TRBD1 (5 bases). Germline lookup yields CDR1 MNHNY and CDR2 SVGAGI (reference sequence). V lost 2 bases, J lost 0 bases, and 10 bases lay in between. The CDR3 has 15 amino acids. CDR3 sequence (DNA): TGTGCCAGCAGTTACGCTCAGGGCGCTAACTATGGCTACACCTTC. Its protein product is CASSYAQGANYGYTF.

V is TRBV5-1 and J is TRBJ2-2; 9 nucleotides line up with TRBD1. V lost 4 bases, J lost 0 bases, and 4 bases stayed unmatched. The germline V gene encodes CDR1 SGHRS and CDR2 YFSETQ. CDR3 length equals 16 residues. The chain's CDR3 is CASSLGQGTNTGELFF. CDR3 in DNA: TGCGCCAGCAGCCTGGGACAGGGTACGAACACCGGGGAGCTGTTTTTT.

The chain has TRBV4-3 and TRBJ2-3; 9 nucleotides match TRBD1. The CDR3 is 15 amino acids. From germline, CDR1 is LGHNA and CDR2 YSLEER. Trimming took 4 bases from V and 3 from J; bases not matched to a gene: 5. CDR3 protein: CASSLGTGITDTQYF. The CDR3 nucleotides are TGCGCCAGCAGCCTCGGGACAGGGATAACAGATACGCAGTATTTT.

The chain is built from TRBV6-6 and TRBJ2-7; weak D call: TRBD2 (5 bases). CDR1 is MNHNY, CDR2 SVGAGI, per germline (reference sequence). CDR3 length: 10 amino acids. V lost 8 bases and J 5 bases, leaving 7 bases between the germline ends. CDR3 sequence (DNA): TGTGCCAGCTTCGGGGACGAGCAGTACTTC. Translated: CASFGDEQYF.

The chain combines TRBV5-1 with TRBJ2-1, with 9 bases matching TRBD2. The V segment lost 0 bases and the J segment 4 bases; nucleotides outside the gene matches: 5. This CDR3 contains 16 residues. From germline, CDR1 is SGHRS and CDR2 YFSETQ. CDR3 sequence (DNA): TGCGCCAGCAGCTTGGAGGCTAGCGGGGTGTACAATGAGCAGTTCTTC. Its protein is CASSLEASGVYNEQFF.

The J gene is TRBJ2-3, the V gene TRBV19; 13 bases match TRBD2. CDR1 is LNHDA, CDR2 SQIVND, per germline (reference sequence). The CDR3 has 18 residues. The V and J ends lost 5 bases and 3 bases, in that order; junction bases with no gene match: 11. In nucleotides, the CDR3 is TGTGCCAGTAGTCAGGGACTAGCGGGGCCAACGTGGACAGATACGCAGTATTTT. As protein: CASSQGLAGPTWTDTQYF.